This TCR beta chain was sequenced in a study of siplizumab effects on memory and regulatory T cells. Profiled with immunoSEQ multiplex PCR; TCRdb holds only in-frame clones, not every one. Of more than 85,000 clones listed, roughly 94% are singletons. Findings and caveats of the study: Relative to controls at around 29%, mappable alloreactive CD4+ clones exhibited a mean Treg-derived proportion of around 69% with siplizumab. Naive T cells seemed more diverse than memory cells and seemed major alloresponse contributors. Siplizumab brought about a significant reduction in alloreactive sequences traceable to unstimulated CD4+ memory cells. Left unconfirmed was the suppressive function of proliferating Tregs from siplizumab cultures.

A note on this clone: Its target is not known.

Germline V gene sequence: CDR1 MNHEY, CDR2 SVGAGI. V was clipped by 4 bases and J by 2 bases, with 11 bases between them. The CDR3 is 14 amino acids. The source is a human donor in good health. The sequencing input was Tregs sorted from blood. The chain employs TRBV6-5 and TRBJ2-5, with D maybe TRBD1 (5 bases). The CDR3 coding sequence is TGTGCCAGCAGTTTGCGGACACAACAAGAGACCCAGTACTTC. Its translation: CASSLRTQQETQYF.